The 10 T cell receptor beta chains presented below share a single source sample, sequenced in a study of blood T cell repertoires in COVID-19. Measured with immunoSEQ multiplex PCR; TCRdb has only the in-frame clones, and not every one. The top ten clones hold 3% to 3.5% of a sample with around 200,000 clones, roughly 90% of them seen once. Specimen: PBMCs or T cells enriched from blood (not recorded which). The receptor source for this set is a woman aged 45-65 years in a cohort exposed to, infected with or recovered from COVID-19 (not recorded which).

V gene TRBV4-1 combines with J gene TRBJ1-3; unclear D gene. This CDR3 has 15 residues. V gave up 0 bases and J gave up 3 bases, with 9 bases separating them. In germline, CDR1 is MGHRA, CDR2 YSYEKL. The CDR3 sequence: CASSQDSPFGNTIYF. In DNA form, the CDR3 reads TGCGCCAGCAGCCAAGATTCCCCCTTTGGAAACACCATATATTTT.

This chain joins TRBV28 and TRBJ1-2, with 11 bases identical to TRBD1. J gave up 7 bases and V 4 bases, and 11 bases lay outside the gene matches. The CDR3 covers 16 residues. Germline V gives CDR1 MDHEN, CDR2 SYDVKM. CDR3 nucleotides: TGTGCCAGCAGTTCCCCCTGGACAGGGGGCGATGCTGGCTACACCTTC. It encodes CASSSPWTGGDAGYTF.

The V and J genes are TRBV29-1 and TRBJ2-1; TRBD1 agrees at 7 bases. The CDR3 is 15 amino acids. In germline, CDR1 is SQVTM, CDR2 ANQGSEA. V lost 1 base, J lost 4 bases, and 7 bases stayed unmatched. CDR3 region: CSVEGTGTVYNEQFF. The CDR3 DNA sequence: TGCAGCGTTGAAGGGACCGGGACAGTTTACAATGAGCAGTTCTTC.

The chain has TRBV6-2 or TRBV6-3 and TRBJ1-5, with 8 bases aligning to TRBD1. V lost 3 bases to trimming and J lost 1 base; unmatched junction nucleotides: 11. The CDR3 contains 18 residues. Germline V gene lookup returns CDR1 MNHEY and CDR2 SVGEGT. DNA of the CDR3: TGTGCCAGCAGTTATGAGAACCGACAGGGGCTGAGCAATCAGCCCCAGCATTTT. It yields the protein CASSYENRQGLSNQPQHF.

V gene TRBV11-2 combines with J gene TRBJ1-1; D is uncertain. Germline V CDR1 and CDR2: SGHAT, FQNNGV. Trimming took off 5 bases at V and 2 bases at J, with 15 bases between the two ends. The CDR3 is made up of 15 amino acids. The CDR3 DNA reads TGTGCCAGCAGCGAAATTACAGCTTCTAACACTGAAGCTTTCTTT. Protein sequence: CASSEITASNTEAFF.

The J gene is TRBJ1-1, the V gene TRBV5-5; D gene ambiguous. Germline assignment: CDR1 SGHKS and CDR2 YYEKEE (reference sequence). There are 16 residues in the CDR3. Trimming stripped 4 bases from V and 0 bases from J, with 16 bases between. The chain's CDR3 is CASSLITSRMNTEAFF. The CDR3 DNA follows: TGTGCCAGCAGCCTTATTACGAGTAGAATGAACACTGAAGCTTTCTTT.

The rearrangement links TRBV2 to TRBJ1-5, with D maybe TRBD1 (5 bases). Germline CDR1 reads SNHLY; CDR2 reads FYNNEI. This CDR3 has 15 amino acids. The germline V and J ends were trimmed by 4 bases and 0 bases, with 10 bases remaining between them. The CDR3 sequence: CASSVTGDSNQPQHF. CDR3 DNA sequence: TGTGCCAGCAGTGTTACAGGCGATAGCAATCAGCCCCAGCATTTT.

This chain joins TRBV20-1 and TRBJ1-2; perhaps TRBD1 as D (6 bases). The CDR3 runs 13 residues. With 3 bases removed from V and 4 bases from J, the gap between germline ends came to 12 bases. CDR1 is DFQATT, CDR2 SNEGSKA, per germline (reference sequence). CDR3 sequence reads: CSASGGRVYGYTF. CDR3 sequence (DNA): TGCAGTGCTAGTGGGGGGCGAGTCTATGGCTACACCTTC.

This chain connects TRBV5-1 to TRBJ1-1; D is ambiguous. Germline V gives CDR1 SGHRS, CDR2 YFSETQ. This CDR3 has 14 amino acids. Between the trimmed V and J ends, which lost 4 bases and 0 bases, there was a span of 10 bases. CDR3 residues: CASSEGVMNTEAFF. The CDR3 DNA reads as TGCGCCAGCAGCGAGGGTGTCATGAACACTGAAGCTTTCTTT.

The chain recombines TRBV29-1 with TRBJ2-7, with TRBD1 matching 9 bases. Germline CDR1 is SQVTM and CDR2 is ANQGSEA. Trimming took 7 bases from V and 5 from J; bases not matched to a gene: 15. This CDR3 is built from 15 residues. The CDR3 region is CSAVPGQGFADEQYF. The CDR3 DNA is TGCAGCGCTGTCCCGGGACAGGGTTTCGCCGACGAGCAGTACTTC.